Below, 20 T cell receptor beta chains from the same sample are listed, as sequenced in a study of blood T cell repertoires in COVID-19 (dated by TCRdb to 2019 to 2021). Library preparation was by the immunoSEQ multiplex PCR assay. Not all clones reach the TCRdb copy of this immuneACCESS table, which keeps in-frame sequences only. Checked studies attribute under half of the gap to unresolved V genes and leave the rest unexplained. In this sample the table shows 200,000 or so clones, over 75% of which occur a single time. Over 1.5% of the sample lies in the top ten. The sample taken for sequencing was peripheral blood. These TCRs come from a man in his forties with active or convalescent COVID-19.

J is TRBJ1-2 and V is TRBV30, with D tentatively TRBD1 (6 bases). This CDR3 has 12 residues. With 5 bases removed from V and 3 bases from J, the gap between germline ends came to 10 bases. Germline V gene sequence: CDR1 GTSNPN, CDR2 SVGIG (reference sequence). The CDR3 sequence is CAWFTGYYGYTF. The CDR3 bases are TGTGCCTGGTTTACAGGGTACTATGGCTACACCTTC.

The chain links TRBV18 to TRBJ2-7; tentatively, D is TRBD2 (5 bases). Trimming left V 2 bases short and J 5 bases short, with 10 bases between. The V gene's germline CDR1 is KGHSH and CDR2 LQKENI. The CDR3 sequence is 13 residues long. CDR3 bases: TGTGCCAGCTCACCAATTCGAGGGAACGAGCAGTACTTC. Translating it yields CASSPIRGNEQYF.

This chain links TRBV10-3 with TRBJ1-2; TRBD1 matches at 10 bases. J gave up 5 bases and V 0 bases, and 12 bases lay outside the gene matches. Looked up from germline, CDR1 is ENHRY and CDR2 is SYGVKD. The CDR3 sequence is 18 residues long. The CDR3 is CAISESMGQGSLIYGYTF. CDR3 coding DNA: TGTGCCATCAGTGAGTCGATGGGACAGGGGAGCCTCATATATGGCTACACCTTC.

The chain combines TRBV2 with TRBJ2-2; 8 nucleotides align to TRBD2. CDR3 length equals 15 residues. CDR1 and CDR2 from the germline V gene are SNHLY and FYNNEI. J gave up 2 bases and V 4 bases, and 3 bases lay outside the gene matches. CDR3 region: CASSVGLANTGELFF. The CDR3 nucleotides read TGTGCCAGCAGTGTAGGACTAGCTAACACCGGGGAGCTGTTTTTT.

The CDR3 coding sequence is TGTGCCAGCAGCTTAATGTCTCTATCACCCCTCCACTTT. Its protein product is CASSLMSLSPLHF. J is TRBJ1-6 and V is TRBV7-6; no reliable D call. Germline CDR1 SGHVS, CDR2 FNYEAQ. The CDR3 runs 13 residues. Trimming took off 2 bases at V and 10 bases at J, with 9 bases between the two ends. The variable domain in full, with the rest retrieved from reference TRBV7-6 and TRBJ1-6, is GAGVSQSPRYKVTKRGQDVALRCDPISGHVSLYWYRQALGQGPEFLTYFNYEAQQDKSGLPNDRFSAERPEGSISTLTIQRTEQRDSAMYRCASSLMSLSPLHFGNGTRLTVT.

The J gene is TRBJ2-2, the V gene TRBV19; possible D gene TRBD2, 5 bases. The CDR3 contains 15 residues. V was clipped by 4 bases and J by 3 bases, with 12 bases between them. The germline V gene encodes CDR1 LNHDA and CDR2 SQIVND (reference sequence). CDR3 DNA sequence: TGTGCCAGTAGTACCCGAGGGTCAGACACCGGGGAGCTGTTTTTT. Encoded protein: CASSTRGSDTGELFF.

The rearrangement links TRBV10-1 to TRBJ1-5; 10 nucleotides agree with TRBD1. V shed 2 bases, J shed 3 bases, and the junction held 4 bases outside the gene matches. The CDR3 runs to 16 residues. CDR1 and CDR2 from the germline V gene are WNHNN and SYGVQD (reference sequence). CDR3 loop: CASSEGTGALNQPQHF. The CDR3 nucleotides read TGCGCCAGCAGTGAGGGGACAGGGGCCCTCAATCAGCCCCAGCATTTT.

The J gene is TRBJ1-1, the V gene TRBV3-1 (or the pseudogene TRBV3-2), with D possibly TRBD1 on 6 matching bases. The germline V gene encodes CDR1 LGHDT and CDR2 YNNKEL (reference sequence). The CDR3 runs 15 residues. Deletions cut 6 bases from V and 3 bases from J, with 17 bases between. The CDR3 DNA follows: TGTGCCAGCAGGGGAGTGGGCAGGGGATACACTGAAGCTTTCTTT. Protein sequence: CASRGVGRGYTEAFF.

J is TRBJ1-5 and V is TRBV27; 10 nucleotides line up with TRBD1. From germline, CDR1 is MNHEY and CDR2 SMNVEV (reference sequence). The trim removed 5 bases at V and 2 bases at J, leaving 12 bases unmatched. This CDR3 comprises 18 residues. The CDR3 sequence is CASSVTGTGAPGNQPQHF. The CDR3 region has the DNA TGTGCCAGCAGTGTTACCGGGACAGGGGCCCCTGGCAATCAGCCCCAGCATTTT.

The chain is built from TRBV28 and TRBJ2-7; maybe TRBD2 (5 bases). V lost 2 bases and J 1 base, leaving 9 bases between the germline ends. CDR3 length: 14 amino acids. Germline CDR1 MDHEN, CDR2 SYDVKM. The DNA for the CDR3 is TGTGCCAGCAGTTTAAGGCCGGGATCCTACGAGCAGTACTTC. Amino acid sequence: CASSLRPGSYEQYF.

The chain links TRBV7-8 to TRBJ1-5; no firm D call. V was cut by 4 bases and J by 7 bases, with 20 bases left in between. The CDR3 has 16 residues. Looked up from germline, CDR1 is SGHVS and CDR2 is FQNEAQ. CDR3 bases: TGTGCCAGCAGCTCCAAGCCTAGAAACAGCGGGCAGCCCCAGCATTTT. Protein: CASSSKPRNSGQPQHF.

This CDR3 is CASSRTGYEQFF. The DNA for the CDR3 is TGTGCCAGCAGCCGTACAGGGTATGAGCAGTTCTTC. The chain joins TRBV27 to TRBJ2-1; D is perhaps TRBD1 (6 bases). This CDR3 contains 12 residues. Trimming removed 6 bases from V and 8 bases from J, with 11 bases in between. Germline lookup yields CDR1 MNHEY and CDR2 SMNVEV (reference sequence).

The chain combines TRBV7-3 with TRBJ2-3; 9 nucleotides align to TRBD1. This CDR3 has 15 residues. Germline CDR1 SGHTA, CDR2 FQGTGA. Germline trimming cut 5 bases from V and 4 bases from J; bases unmatched to any gene: 7. The CDR3 region is CASSPGTGKPDTQYF. CDR3 sequence (DNA): TGTGCCAGCAGCCCCGGGACAGGGAAGCCAGATACGCAGTATTTT. Using reference TRBV7-3 and TRBJ2-3 for the parts outside the CDR3, the full variable domain is GAGVSQTPSNKVTEKGKYVELRCDPISGHTALYWYRQSLGQGPEFLIYFQGTGAADDSGLPNDRFFAVRPEGSVSTLKIQRTERGDSAVYLCASSPGTGKPDTQYFGPGTRLTVL.

The chain joins TRBV29-1 to TRBJ1-1; D call uncertain. CDR1 and CDR2 (germline): SQVTM, ANQGSEA. The CDR3 has 13 amino acids. V lost 4 bases to trimming and J lost 4 bases, with 13 bases between them. In DNA form, the CDR3 reads TGCAGCGTTGCCGGTCGAGCAATCACTGAAGCTTTCTTT. Its translation: CSVAGRAITEAFF.

This chain links TRBV2 with TRBJ2-1; 12 nucleotides align to TRBD2. This CDR3 has 16 amino acids. CDR1 is SNHLY and CDR2 is FYNNEI in the germline V gene. V was clipped by 6 bases and J by 4 bases; unmatched bases: 7. The CDR3 reads CASRTLAGGRYNEQFF. The DNA of the CDR3 is TGTGCCAGCAGGACCCTAGCGGGAGGGCGATACAATGAGCAGTTCTTC.

The rearrangement uses TRBV10-3 and TRBJ1-6; 7 positions match TRBD1. Germline V gene data show CDR1 as ENHRY and CDR2 as SYGVKD. The CDR3 length is 15 residues. V lost 2 bases, J lost 6 bases, and 4 bases stayed unmatched. The DNA for the CDR3 is TGTGCCATCAGTGAGCGGGACAGACTTAATTCACCCCTCCACTTT. Its protein is CAISERDRLNSPLHF.

This clone turned up a few times. This chain connects TRBV7-3 to TRBJ2-2; 7 bases are a match to TRBD2. Germline V CDR1 and CDR2: SGHTA, FQGTGA. J lost 4 bases, V lost 1 base, and 6 bases had no gene match. The CDR3 spans 16 residues. CDR3 residues: CASSLSRLAGTGELFF. The DNA of the CDR3 is TGTGCCAGCAGCTTAAGTAGACTAGCAGGCACCGGGGAGCTGTTTTTT.

Here the CDR3 reads CASNPGTDNTEAFF. Written as DNA, the CDR3 is TGTGCCAGTAATCCCGGGACAGACAACACTGAAGCTTTCTTT. The J gene is TRBJ1-1, the V gene TRBV19; 7 nucleotides line up with TRBD1. The CDR3 has 14 amino acids. J gave up 2 bases and V 7 bases, and 7 bases lay outside the gene matches. Germline CDR1 and CDR2: LNHDA and SQIVND (reference sequence).

V gene TRBV7-9 combines with J gene TRBJ2-3; 7 bases map to TRBD1. The V gene's germline CDR1 is SEHNR and CDR2 FQNEAQ (reference sequence). The CDR3 sequence is 15 residues long. The V gene end was trimmed by 5 bases and the J gene end by 3 bases; junction bases not matched to a gene: 8. CDR3 nucleotide sequence: TGTGCCAGCAGCAACCGACAGGGTGGGACAGATACGCAGTATTTT. Translated, it gives CASSNRQGGTDTQYF.

The chain links TRBV28 to TRBJ2-2, with 7 bases lining up with TRBD1. The CDR3 extends over 13 amino acids. Germline CDR1 MDHEN, CDR2 SYDVKM. The CDR3 bases are TGTGCGGTAGGGGGCGGGAACACCGGGGAGCTGTTTTTT. Protein sequence: CAVGGGNTGELFF. The full variable domain, with the rest looked up from reference TRBV28 and TRBJ2-2, is DVKVTQSSRYLVKRTGEKVFLECVQDMDHENMFWYRQDPGLGLRLIYFSYDVKMKEKGDIPEGYSVSREKKERFSLILESASTNQTSMYLCAVGGGNTGELFFGEGSRLTVL.